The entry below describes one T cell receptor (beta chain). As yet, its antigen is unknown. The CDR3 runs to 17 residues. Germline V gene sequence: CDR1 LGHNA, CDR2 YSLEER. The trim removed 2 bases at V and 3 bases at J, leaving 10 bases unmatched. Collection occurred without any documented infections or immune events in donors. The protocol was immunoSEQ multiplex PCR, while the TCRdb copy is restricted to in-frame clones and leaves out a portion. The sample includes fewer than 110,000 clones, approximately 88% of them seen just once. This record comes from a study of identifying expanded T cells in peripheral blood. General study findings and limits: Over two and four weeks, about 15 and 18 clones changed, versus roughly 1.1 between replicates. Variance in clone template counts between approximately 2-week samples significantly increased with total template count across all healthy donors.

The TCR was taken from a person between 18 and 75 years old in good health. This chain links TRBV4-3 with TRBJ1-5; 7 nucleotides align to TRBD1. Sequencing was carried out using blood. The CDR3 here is CASSQPPGDRHNQPQHF. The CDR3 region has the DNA TGCGCCAGCAGCCAACCCCCCGGGGACAGACACAATCAGCCCCAGCATTTT.